Listed below are T cell receptor beta chains from one sample, sequenced in a study of cytotoxic CD8 clonotypes in ibrutinib-treated CLL. TCRdb's copy holds only in-frame clones and misses some; the assay was immunoSEQ multiplex PCR. The repertoire holds about 130,000 clones, with around three quarters as singletons. The sample consisted of PBMCs, taken after 12 months of ibrutinib treatment. Source of these receptors: a human donor with chronic lymphocytic leukemia. Both conserved end residues are part of each CDR3. Fields, in order: V gene, D gene, clone size, J gene, CDR3 DNA, CDR3 protein. A D gene is named only where the DNA matches it firmly. Not all rows give a size; the values are once, few, many and, for expanded clones, a class.

TRBV18	NA	NA	TRBJ2-1	TGTGCCAGCTCACAGAATTCGATAATAGGCGGAGGGGCTTCTTACAATGAGCAGTTCTTC	CASSQNSIIGGGASYNEQFF
TRBV11-2	NA	NA	TRBJ2-3	TGTGCCAGCAGCTCACCCAGGAAAGATACGCAGTATTTT	CASSSPRKDTQYF
TRBV2	TRBD2	NA	TRBJ2-1	TGTGCCAGCAGTGAACGTATACTAGCGGGAGGTGCGGGTGAGCAGTTCTTC	CASSERILAGGAGEQFF
TRBV27	TRBD1	few	TRBJ2-7	TGTGCCAGCAGTTTGGACAGGGGGCGAAGGCAGTACTTC	CASSLDRGRRQYF
TRBV14	NA	NA	TRBJ1-2	TGTGCCAGCAGCCAAGGGGGCGCGTCTGGCTACACCTTC	CASSQGGASGYTF
TRBV4-1	NA	NA	TRBJ2-5	TGCGCCAGCAGCCAAGATCTAGGCCAGGTCAAGGAGACCCAGTACTTC	CASSQDLGQVKETQYF
TRBV5-6	NA	NA	TRBJ2-1	TGTGCCAGCAGCAACTCAGGTCGGCCGCTCAATGAGCAGTTCTTC	CASSNSGRPLNEQFF
TRBV5-3	NA	NA	TRBJ1-4	TGTGCCAGCAGCCAAGGGCAGGGAGTTGAAAAACTGTTTTTT	CASSQGQGVEKLFF
TRBV28	TRBD1	few	TRBJ1-1	TGTGCCAGCAGTTTCCAGGGGGGTAAGGCTTTCTTT	CASSFQGGKAFF
TRBV11-3	NA	NA	TRBJ2-1	TGTGCCAGCAGCTTAGGACGGGCGAACAATGAGCAGTTCTTC	CASSLGRANNEQFF
TRBV19	NA	few	TRBJ1-5	TGTGCCAGTAGTATAGAAGCCAGTAGGGACAATCAGCCCCAGCATTTT	CASSIEASRDNQPQHF
TRBV19	TRBD2	NA	TRBJ2-3	TGTGCCAGTAGTACTCTAAGACTAGCGGGAGGATCTAGCACAGATACGCAGTATTTT	CASSTLRLAGGSSTDTQYF
TRBV4-2	TRBD2	NA	TRBJ2-2	TGTGCCAGCAGCCTTAGCGGGAGGGCCCCCGGGGAGCTGTTTTTT	CASSLSGRAPGELFF
TRBV9	NA	NA	TRBJ1-1	TGTGCCAGCAGCGTAGGTCCTCGGGGTGGATCTGAAGCTTTCTTT	CASSVGPRGGSEAFF
TRBV5-4	NA	few	TRBJ2-3	TGTGCCAGCAGCTTAGTCTCGGCGAGCACAGATACGCAGTATTTT	CASSLVSASTDTQYF
TRBV9	NA	NA	TRBJ1-2	TGTGCCAGCAGCTACCTGGGCGGGGGCAACTATGGCTACACCTTC	CASSYLGGGNYGYTF
TRBV5-4	TRBD1	few	TRBJ2-7	TGTGCCAGCAGCTTGGACAGGGGGCGCCCCTACGAGCAGTACTTC	CASSLDRGRPYEQYF
TRBV4-1	NA	NA	TRBJ2-5	TGCGCCAGCAGCCAAGTAAGAAGCCGTCAGCAAGAGACCCAGTACTTC	CASSQVRSRQQETQYF
TRBV15	TRBD2	NA	TRBJ2-7	TGTGCCACCAGCAGAGATCGCGGGAGCTCCTACGAGCAGTACTTC	CATSRDRGSSYEQYF
TRBV25-1	NA	NA	TRBJ2-2	TGTGCCAGCGGGGCTAGATATAGCGGGGAGCTGTTTTTT	CASGARYSGELFF
TRBV19	NA	few	TRBJ2-7	TGTGCCAGTAGTACAGGAACCTACGAGCAGTACTTC	CASSTGTYEQYF
TRBV15	NA	NA	TRBJ2-1	TGTGCCACCAGCAGAGATGGGAATGAGCAGTTCTTC	CATSRDGNEQFF
TRBV6-5	TRBD1	NA	TRBJ2-7	TGTGCCAGCAGTAAAACCGGGACAGCTTCCTACGAGCAGTACTTC	CASSKTGTASYEQYF
TRBV6-5	TRBD1	NA	TRBJ2-1	TGTGCCAGCTGTGGACAGGGCAATGAGCAGTTCTTC	CASCGQGNEQFF
TRBV28	NA	NA	TRBJ1-4	TGTGCCAGCAGTGCCTGGACAGCCTCAAATGAAAAACTGTTTTTT	CASSAWTASNEKLFF
TRBV19	NA	NA	TRBJ2-7	TGTGCCAGTAGTAGTAAGGGGGCCTACGAGCAGTACTTC	CASSSKGAYEQYF
TRBV5-1	NA	NA	TRBJ2-7	TGCGCCAGCAGCAGGGATGGGGTCTCTTACGAGCAGTACTTC	CASSRDGVSYEQYF
TRBV2	TRBD2	NA	TRBJ2-1	TGTGCCAGCAGTGAAGCGCGGCTAGCGGGAGGAGATGAGCAGTTCTTC	CASSEARLAGGDEQFF
TRBV18	TRBD1	NA	TRBJ2-5	TGTGCCAGCTCACCCCGACAGGGGTCGGGAGAGACCCAGTACTTC	CASSPRQGSGETQYF
TRBV27	TRBD1	NA	TRBJ2-7	TGTGCCAGCAGTCGGGACAGGGTCTACGAGCAGTACTTC	CASSRDRVYEQYF
TRBV2	TRBD2	NA	TRBJ2-3	TGTGCCAGCAGTGAAACCTTAGTCAGAGCGGGAGGAACAGATACGCAGTATTTT	CASSETLVRAGGTDTQYF
TRBV7-2	NA	NA	TRBJ1-5	TGTGCCAGCAGTTCCCAGTCGATCCCCAATCAGCCCCAGCATTTT	CASSSQSIPNQPQHF
TRBV7-9	TRBD1	few	TRBJ2-1	TGTGCCAGCAGCGGCCGACAGGGAAGCTCCTACAATGAGCAGTTCTTC	CASSGRQGSSYNEQFF